The rows below give T cell receptor beta chains drawn from one sample of a study of cytomegalovirus exposure and HLA in healthy donors. Repertoires were generated with immunoSEQ multiplex PCR, while TCRdb's copy carries only in-frame clones and drops some. Of around 140,000 clones in the sample, roughly 10% were seen once. Sample: PBMCs. The origin of the receptors is a middle-aged man in good health and CMV-seronegative. CDR3s include the opening cysteine and the closing phenylalanine or tryptophan. Each record gives: V gene, clone size, J gene, D gene, CDR3 protein, CDR3 DNA. A D gene is named only where the DNA matches it firmly. Clone size is shown for a subset of rows, as once, few, many or a class of expanded clone.

TRBV19	.	TRBJ1-4	.	CASTLTGRTTNEKLFF	TGTGCCAGTACCTTAACAGGACGAACAACTAATGAAAAACTGTTTTTT
TRBV28	.	TRBJ1-3	.	CASRPRGRAGNTIYF	TGTGCCAGCAGACCCAGGGGTAGGGCTGGAAACACCATATATTTT
TRBV11-3	.	TRBJ2-5	TRBD2	CASSSGGPISQETQYF	TGTGCCAGCAGCTCGGGGGGGCCGATTAGTCAAGAGACCCAGTACTTC
TRBV29-1	many	TRBJ1-1	.	CSVDGAGDAEAFF	TGCAGCGTTGACGGGGCAGGGGACGCTGAAGCTTTCTTT
TRBV7-8	.	TRBJ2-5	TRBD1	CASSLAGTGIAQRTQYF	TGTGCCAGCAGCTTAGCTGGGACAGGGATCGCTCAACGGACCCAGTACTTC
TRBV9	few	TRBJ2-2	TRBD1	CASSEGTGVIGELFF	TGTGCCAGCAGCGAGGGGACAGGGGTAATCGGGGAGCTGTTTTTT
TRBV25-1	.	TRBJ1-5	.	CASSDSNAGPVNQPQHF	TGTGCCAGCAGTGACTCCAACGCGGGTCCTGTGAATCAGCCCCAGCATTTT
TRBV2	few	TRBJ2-1	TRBD2	CASSDGLAVFF	TGTGCCAGCAGTGATGGACTAGCGGTGTTCTTC
TRBV6-1	.	TRBJ1-2	TRBD1	CASSPDRGLNGYTF	TGTGCCAGCAGCCCTGACAGGGGGCTTAATGGCTACACCTTC
TRBV7-9	few	TRBJ2-5	TRBD1	CASSSGQGATRKTQYF	TGTGCCAGCAGCTCCGGACAGGGGGCCACCAGGAAGACCCAGTACTTC
TRBV10-1	few	TRBJ2-3	.	CASSERDYTDTQYF	TGCGCCAGCAGTGAGAGAGACTACACAGATACGCAGTATTTT
TRBV18	.	TRBJ2-3	TRBD1	CASSPDRVRDTQYF	TGTGCCAGCTCACCCGACAGGGTGAGAGATACGCAGTATTTT
TRBV28	.	TRBJ2-4	TRBD1	CASSLQGAAKNIQYF	TGTGCCAGCAGTCTCCAGGGGGCAGCCAAAAACATTCAGTACTTC
TRBV28	few	TRBJ1-1	TRBD1	CASSPDRGTNTEAFF	TGTGCCAGCAGCCCTGACAGGGGGACCAACACTGAAGCTTTCTTT
TRBV2	few	TRBJ2-3	.	CASRGGPVMGEAGTDTQYF	TGTGCCAGCAGGGGGGGTCCTGTTATGGGGGAGGCGGGCACAGATACGCAGTATTTT
TRBV11-2	.	TRBJ1-4	.	CASSLQGSEKLFF	TGTGCCAGCAGCTTACAGGGAAGTGAAAAACTGTTTTTT
TRBV6-6	few	TRBJ2-7	TRBD1	CASGSTGTGGYEQYF	TGTGCCAGCGGCTCTACCGGGACAGGGGGCTACGAGCAGTACTTC
TRBV13	.	TRBJ2-3	TRBD1	CASSFRQGSTDTQYF	TGTGCCAGCAGCTTTCGACAGGGGTCCACAGATACGCAGTATTTT
TRBV29-1	.	TRBJ2-3	TRBD2	CSVGTSGTPLGTDTQYF	TGCAGCGTCGGGACTAGCGGGACGCCTTTGGGCACAGATACGCAGTATTTT
TRBV7-8	.	TRBJ2-7	.	CASSLVGQGGLVHEQYF	TGTGCCAGCAGCTTAGTGGGTCAGGGTGGGTTAGTCCACGAGCAGTACTTC
TRBV6-5	few	TRBJ1-5	TRBD1	CASSTGTGASQPQHF	TGTGCCAGCAGCACCGGGACAGGGGCTTCTCAGCCCCAGCATTTT
TRBV6-6	.	TRBJ2-5	.	CASRPQGYETQYF	TGTGCCAGCAGGCCGCAGGGTTATGAGACCCAGTACTTC
TRBV6-1	.	TRBJ1-5	.	CASSAGRNNQPQHF	TGTGCCAGCAGCGCGGGACGGAACAATCAGCCCCAGCATTTT
TRBV5-4	.	TRBJ1-1	TRBD1	CASSLVGQGANTEAFF	TGTGCCAGCAGCTTGGTGGGACAGGGGGCCAACACTGAAGCTTTCTTT
TRBV6-5	.	TRBJ2-7	.	CASSLYAGALDEQYF	TGTGCCAGCAGCCTATATGCGGGGGCCCTGGACGAGCAGTACTTC
TRBV11-2	.	TRBJ2-2	.	CASSLHPGDGELFF	TGTGCCAGCAGCTTGCACCCGGGGGACGGGGAGCTGTTTTTT
TRBV10-3	few	TRBJ2-7	.	CAISDGGPYEQYF	TGTGCCATCAGCGACGGGGGACCCTACGAGCAGTACTTC
TRBV5-6	few	TRBJ2-1	TRBD2	CASSLVETSGNEQFF	TGTGCCAGCAGCTTGGTCGAGACTAGCGGAAATGAGCAGTTCTTC
TRBV19	.	TRBJ2-7	TRBD1	CASNDRGISYEQYF	TGTGCCAGCAACGACAGGGGAATCTCCTACGAGCAGTACTTC
TRBV19	.	TRBJ1-2	.	CASSIQTGNYGYTF	TGTGCCAGTAGTATCCAAACAGGAAACTATGGCTACACCTTC
TRBV11-2	few	TRBJ2-2	TRBD2	CASSLDLAARSGELFF	TGTGCCAGCAGCTTAGATCTAGCGGCTAGGTCCGGGGAGCTGTTTTTT
TRBV5-1	.	TRBJ1-1	.	CASSLGPSRTEAFF	TGCGCCAGCAGCTTGGGGCCCTCGCGGACTGAAGCTTTCTTT
TRBV11-2	few	TRBJ2-7	TRBD1	CASSLYRGYEQYF	TGTGCCAGCAGCTTATACAGGGGATACGAGCAGTACTTC
TRBV15	few	TRBJ2-7	.	CATSDAAGRSSYEQYF	TGTGCCACCAGCGACGCCGCAGGGAGGAGCTCCTACGAGCAGTACTTC
TRBV5-1	few	TRBJ1-5	.	CASSETGNQPQHF	TGCGCCAGCAGCGAGACAGGAAATCAGCCCCAGCATTTT
TRBV4-1	few	TRBJ1-5	.	CASSQSASGRLNQPQHF	TGCGCCAGCAGCCAATCGGCCTCGGGTCGTCTCAATCAGCCCCAGCATTTT
TRBV7-9	.	TRBJ2-1	.	CASSPGTEQFF	TGTGCCAGCAGCCCAGGCACCGAGCAGTTCTTC
TRBV6-5	.	TRBJ1-2	TRBD1	CASRRTGGYGYTF	TGTGCCAGCAGGCGGACAGGGGGCTATGGCTACACCTTC
TRBV7-9	few	TRBJ2-5	.	CASSLYRGNQETQYF	TGTGCCAGCAGCTTATATCGGGGTAATCAAGAGACCCAGTACTTC
TRBV5-4	few	TRBJ1-2	TRBD1	CASSYGTGVAYGYTF	TGTGCCAGCAGCTATGGGACAGGGGTTGCCTATGGCTACACCTTC
TRBV28	.	TRBJ1-1	.	CASSFESRRLDTEAFF	TGTGCCAGCAGTTTTGAATCTAGGAGATTGGACACTGAAGCTTTCTTT